These 15 T cell receptor beta chains share one sample of origin, sequenced in a study of blood T cell repertoires in COVID-19. This table comes from immunoSEQ multiplex PCR, and its TCRdb copy is limited to in-frame clones, with some not included. Of 80,000 to 130,000 clones listed, approximately 91% were seen once; the top ten hold about 0.89%. What was sequenced was peripheral blood. The receptor set was obtained from a man between 60 and 75 years old with acute or convalescent COVID-19.

The rearrangement links TRBV27 to TRBJ1-1; D perhaps matches TRBD1 (5 bases). The CDR3 contains 14 residues. Per germline, CDR1 MNHEY and CDR2 SMNVEV (reference sequence). Trimming took off 1 base at V and 11 bases at J, with 17 bases between the two ends. CDR3 loop: CASSLWGGDYKAFF. Written as DNA, the CDR3 is TGTGCCAGCAGTTTATGGGGGGGGGATTACAAGGCTTTCTTT.

CDR3 amino acids: CASSSGQVPRNTGELFF. The CDR3 coding sequence is TGCGCCAGCAGCTCGGGACAGGTCCCCCGAAACACCGGGGAGCTGTTTTTT. This rearrangement joins TRBV5-1 to TRBJ2-2; TRBD1 agrees at 8 bases. Losses at the gene ends were 3 bases for V and 2 bases for J; bases not matched to a gene: 9. Per germline, CDR1 SGHRS and CDR2 YFSETQ. The CDR3 has 17 residues.

To note about this clone: The same CDR3 also results from other DNA sequences found in this sample. The CDR3 is CSVGQDSGANVLTF. CDR3 nucleotides: TGCAGCGTTGGTCAGGACTCTGGGGCCAACGTCCTGACTTTC. The J gene is TRBJ2-6, the V gene TRBV29-1, with no clear D. The length of the CDR3 is 14 residues. V was cut by 4 bases and J by 0 bases, with 7 bases left in between. Germline CDR1 is SQVTM and CDR2 is ANQGSEA.

The chain has TRBV12-3 or TRBV12-4 and TRBJ2-1, with D maybe TRBD1 (6 bases). Trimming stripped 7 bases from V and 7 bases from J, with 8 bases between. The CDR3 covers 11 residues. This chain's CDR3 is CASTTGNEQFF. CDR3 DNA: TGTGCCAGCACCACAGGGAATGAGCAGTTCTTC.

The J gene is TRBJ2-7, the V gene TRBV5-1; 7 bases align to TRBD2. Germline CDR1 and CDR2: SGHRS and YFSETQ. Trimming cost V 1 base and J 2 bases; bases outside gene matches: 6. The CDR3 consists of 15 residues. CDR3 sequence reads: CASSLSSGGPYEQYF. CDR3 DNA sequence: TGCGCCAGCAGCTTGAGTTCGGGGGGACCCTACGAGCAGTACTTC.

The chain uses TRBV11-3 and TRBJ2-1, with D perhaps matching TRBD2 (5 bases). CDR3 length: 16 residues. V lost 2 bases and J lost 1, with 12 bases in between. Germline V gene sequence: CDR1 SGHNT, CDR2 YENEEA. CDR3 in DNA: TGTGCCAGCAGCTTAATGCGGGCAAGATCCTACAATGAGCAGTTCTTC. It codes for CASSLMRARSYNEQFF.

In nucleotides, the CDR3 is TGTGCCAGCAGCCTTGGGACAGAGAACATTCAGTACTTC. It encodes CASSLGTENIQYF. The rearrangement joins TRBV3-1 (or the pseudogene TRBV3-2) to TRBJ2-4, with TRBD1 matching 7 bases. J was trimmed by 7 bases and V by 4 bases; bases with no gene match: 4. Germline V gene sequence: CDR1 LGHDT, CDR2 YNNKEL (reference sequence). The CDR3 loop spans 13 amino acids.

For the CDR3, the DNA is TGTGCCAGCAGGACAGGGGGCGATGGCTACACCTTC. The encoded protein is CASRTGGDGYTF. The gene calls are TRBV12-3 or TRBV12-4 and TRBJ1-2, with TRBD1 matching 10 bases. V dropped 6 bases and J dropped 6; count of bases not matched to a gene: 1. The CDR3 spans 12 residues.

This chain connects TRBV6-1 to TRBJ1-2, with 7 bases that match TRBD1. This CDR3 has 16 residues. The trim removed 1 base at V and 0 bases at J, leaving 5 bases unmatched. Per the germline V gene, CDR1 is MNHNS and CDR2 is SASEGT. In DNA, the CDR3 is TGTGCCAGCAGTGAAGGACAGGGCCTTGCTAACTATGGCTACACCTTC. Protein: CASSEGQGLANYGYTF.

The J gene is TRBJ2-7, the V gene TRBV5-1; 9 bases fit TRBD1. This CDR3 region has 15 residues. Per the germline V gene, CDR1 is SGHRS and CDR2 is YFSETQ. Trimming took 4 bases from V and 5 from J; bases not matched to a gene: 10. The CDR3 region is CASSLSGTGRHEQYV. CDR3 bases: TGCGCCAGCAGCCTATCCGGGACAGGGCGTCACGAGCAGTACGTC.

The rearrangement links TRBV27 to TRBJ2-1; D is ambiguous. V lost 2 bases to trimming and J lost 10 bases, with 9 bases between them. CDR3 size: 12 residues. Germline V gene data show CDR1 as MNHEY and CDR2 as SMNVEV (reference sequence). The CDR3 DNA is TGTGCCAGCAGTTTACTCCACGGGGAGCAGTTCTTC. Translation: CASSLLHGEQFF.

This chain joins TRBV9 and TRBJ2-1; 10 bases line up with TRBD2. V gave up 2 bases and J gave up 7 bases; unmatched junction bases: 3. This CDR3 has 14 amino acids. Germline V gene data show CDR1 as SGDLS and CDR2 as YYNGEE. This chain's CDR3 is CASSVGSGRNEQFF. DNA of the CDR3: TGTGCCAGCAGCGTGGGTAGCGGGAGGAATGAGCAGTTCTTC.

The sample holds one count of this clone. The chain carries TRBV5-1 and TRBJ2-1, with 8 bases matching TRBD1. The CDR3 extends over 17 amino acids. The J segment lost 0 bases and the V segment lost 0 bases, leaving 5 bases of the junction unmatched. CDR1 and CDR2 (germline): SGHRS, YFSETQ. DNA of the CDR3: TGCGCCAGCAGCTTGGGACAGGGGATCAGCTCCTACAATGAGCAGTTCTTC. Residues: CASSLGQGISSYNEQFF.

The chain recombines TRBV3-1 (or the pseudogene TRBV3-2) with TRBJ2-1; D is possibly TRBD1 (6 bases). Germline V gives CDR1 LGHDT, CDR2 YNNKEL (reference sequence). The V gene lost 5 bases and the J gene lost 3 bases, with 17 bases spanning the gap. CDR3 length: 16 residues. CDR3 nucleotides: TGTGCCAGCAGCTCCCGAGGACAGATTAACTACAATGAGCAGTTCTTC. Protein: CASSSRGQINYNEQFF.

The CDR3: CASSGAAGNYGYTF. The CDR3, as DNA: TGTGCCAGCTCAGGGGCCGCCGGAAACTATGGCTACACCTTC. This chain connects TRBV18 to TRBJ1-2; a possible D gene is TRBD1 (5 bases). This CDR3 is 14 amino acids long. Trimming left V 5 bases short and J 2 bases short, with 12 bases between. Germline V gene sequence: CDR1 KGHSH, CDR2 LQKENI.